The text below deals with one T cell receptor beta chain. Its cognate antigen is unknown. V shed 2 bases and J 12 bases; nucleotides not matched to a gene: 15. From germline, CDR1 is KGHSH and CDR2 LQKENI. The CDR3 consists of 18 residues. The record originates from a study of cytotoxic CD8 clonotypes in ibrutinib-treated CLL. Study results and caveats: Exceeding age-matched healthy donors, baseline clonality also tracked the counts of circulating CD8+ T cells.

Clones were read by immunoSEQ multiplex PCR, and TCRdb kept only the in-frame ones, dropping some. This sample has roughly 70,000 clones; about nine tenths occur once, and the top ten carry around 3.3%. The chain joins TRBV18 to TRBJ2-1; 14 bases map to TRBD2. This receptor was identified in a human donor with chronic lymphocytic leukemia. The sample in question was PBMCs, obtained after 12 months of ibrutinib treatment. The CDR3 here is CASSPAGTSGGLGAAQFF. CDR3 bases: TGTGCCAGCTCACCAGCGGGGACTAGCGGGGGACTAGGGGCTGCGCAGTTCTTC. Looking up the rest from reference TRBV18 and TRBJ2-1 gives the full variable domain: NAGVMQNPRHLVRRRGQEARLRCSPMKGHSHVYWYRQLPEEGLKFMVYLQKENIIDESGMPKERFSAEFPKEGPSILRIQQVVRGDSAAYFCASSPAGTSGGLGAAQFFGPGTRLTVL.